This TCR beta chain was identified in a study of T-cell reconstitution after alpha-beta-depleted transplantation in children. V was clipped by 2 bases and J by 4 bases, with 6 bases between them. The CDR3 runs 13 residues. Germline CDR1 is MNHEY and CDR2 is SVGAGI. TCRbeta library preparation incorporated unique molecular identifiers. TCRdb redid the calling of the PCR reads with MiXCR, one entry per CDR3 protein. The sample includes about 420,000 distinct CDR3 sequences, 9.5% to 13% of them seen just once. This clonotype was observed once. This receptor was taken from a human donor who donated a stem cell graft to a child with acute myeloid leukemia. J is TRBJ1-5 and V is TRBV6-5, with D unresolved. The sample in question was PBMCs from the stem cell graft donor, obtained from the stem cell graft. Here the CDR3 DNA reads TGTGCCAGCAGTTACGACGGTAATCAGCCCCAGCATTTT. Its translation is CASSYDGNQPQHF.